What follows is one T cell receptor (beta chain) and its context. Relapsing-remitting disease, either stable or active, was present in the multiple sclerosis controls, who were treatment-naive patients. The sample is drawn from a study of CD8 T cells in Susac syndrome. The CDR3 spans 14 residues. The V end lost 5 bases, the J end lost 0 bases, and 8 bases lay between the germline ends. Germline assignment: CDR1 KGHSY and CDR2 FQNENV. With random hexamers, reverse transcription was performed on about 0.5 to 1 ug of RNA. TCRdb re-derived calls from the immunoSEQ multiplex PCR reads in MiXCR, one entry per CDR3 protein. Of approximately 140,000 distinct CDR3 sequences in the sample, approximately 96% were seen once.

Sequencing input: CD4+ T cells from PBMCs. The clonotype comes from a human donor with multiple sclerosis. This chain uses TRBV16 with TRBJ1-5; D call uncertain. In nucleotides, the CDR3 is TGTGCCAGCAGCAGCCTTTTTAGCAATCAGCCCCAGCATTTT. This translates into CASSSLFSNQPQHF.